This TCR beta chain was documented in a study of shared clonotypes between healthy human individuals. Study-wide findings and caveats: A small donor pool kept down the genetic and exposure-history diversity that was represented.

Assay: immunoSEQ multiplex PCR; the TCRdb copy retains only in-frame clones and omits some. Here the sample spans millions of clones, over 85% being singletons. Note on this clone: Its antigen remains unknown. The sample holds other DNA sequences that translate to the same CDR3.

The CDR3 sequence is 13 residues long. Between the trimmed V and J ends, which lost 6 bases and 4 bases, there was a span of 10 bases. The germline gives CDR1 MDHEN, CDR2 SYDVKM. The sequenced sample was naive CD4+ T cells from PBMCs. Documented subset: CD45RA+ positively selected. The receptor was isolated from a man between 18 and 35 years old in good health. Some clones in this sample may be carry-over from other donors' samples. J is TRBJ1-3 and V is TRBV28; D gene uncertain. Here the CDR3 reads CASSPPGGNTIYF. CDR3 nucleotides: TGTGCCAGCAGCCCACCCGGGGGAAACACCATATATTTT. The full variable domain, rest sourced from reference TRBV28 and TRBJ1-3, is DVKVTQSSRYLVKRTGEKVFLECVQDMDHENMFWYRQDPGLGLRLIYFSYDVKMKEKGDIPEGYSVSREKKERFSLILESASTNQTSMYLCASSPPGGNTIYFGEGSWLTVV.